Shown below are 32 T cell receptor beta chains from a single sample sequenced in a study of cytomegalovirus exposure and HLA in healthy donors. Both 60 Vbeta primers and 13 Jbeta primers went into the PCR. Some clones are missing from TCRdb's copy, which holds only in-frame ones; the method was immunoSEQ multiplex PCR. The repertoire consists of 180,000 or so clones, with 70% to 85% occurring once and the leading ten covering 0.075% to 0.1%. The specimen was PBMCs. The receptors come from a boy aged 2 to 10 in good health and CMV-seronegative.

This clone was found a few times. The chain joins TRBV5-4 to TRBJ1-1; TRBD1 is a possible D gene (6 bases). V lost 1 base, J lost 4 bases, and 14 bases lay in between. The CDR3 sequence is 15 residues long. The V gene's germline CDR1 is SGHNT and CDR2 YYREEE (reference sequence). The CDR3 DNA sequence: TGTGCCAGCAGCTTGAGGGAGGGGGATGGCACTGAAGCTTTCTTT. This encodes CASSLREGDGTEAFF.

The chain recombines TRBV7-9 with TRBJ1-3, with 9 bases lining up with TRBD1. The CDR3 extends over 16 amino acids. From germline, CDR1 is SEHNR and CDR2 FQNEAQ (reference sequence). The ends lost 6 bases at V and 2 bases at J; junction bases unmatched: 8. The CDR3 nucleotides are TGTGCCAGCAGAGATCGGGACAGGGAGGCTGGAAACACCATATATTTT. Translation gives CASRDRDREAGNTIYF.

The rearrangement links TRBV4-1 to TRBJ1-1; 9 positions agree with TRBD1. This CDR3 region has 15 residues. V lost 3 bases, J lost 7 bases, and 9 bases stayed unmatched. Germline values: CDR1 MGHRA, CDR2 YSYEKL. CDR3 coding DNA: TGCGCCAGCAGCCAGGTTGACAGGGGGTTAGGTGAAGCTTTCTTT. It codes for CASSQVDRGLGEAFF.

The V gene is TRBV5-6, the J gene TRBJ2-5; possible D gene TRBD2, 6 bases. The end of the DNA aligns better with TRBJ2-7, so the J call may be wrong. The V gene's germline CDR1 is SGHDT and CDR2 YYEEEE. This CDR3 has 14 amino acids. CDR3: CASSRDGRDYEQYF. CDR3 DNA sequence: TGTGCCAGCAGCCGGGACGGGAGAGACTACGAGCAGTACTTC.

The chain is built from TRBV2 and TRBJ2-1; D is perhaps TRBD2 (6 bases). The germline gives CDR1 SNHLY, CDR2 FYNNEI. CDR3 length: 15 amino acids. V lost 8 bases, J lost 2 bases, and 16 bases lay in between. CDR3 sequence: CASVRGTPAYNEQFF. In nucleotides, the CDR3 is TGTGCCAGCGTCCGGGGGACTCCGGCCTACAATGAGCAGTTCTTC.

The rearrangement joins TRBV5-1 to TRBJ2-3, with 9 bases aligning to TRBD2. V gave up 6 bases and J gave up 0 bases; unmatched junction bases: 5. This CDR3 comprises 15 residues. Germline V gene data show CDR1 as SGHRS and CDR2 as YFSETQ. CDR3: CASKVAGASTDTQYF. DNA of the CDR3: TGCGCCAGCAAGGTAGCGGGGGCTAGCACAGATACGCAGTATTTT.

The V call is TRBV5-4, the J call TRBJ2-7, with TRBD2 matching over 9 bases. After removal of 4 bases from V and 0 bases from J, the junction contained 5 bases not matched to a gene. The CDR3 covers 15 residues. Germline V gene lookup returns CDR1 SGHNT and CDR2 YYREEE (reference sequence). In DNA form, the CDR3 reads TGTGCCAGCAGCGCGGGGGGGCGGGCCTCCTACGAGCAGTACTTC. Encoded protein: CASSAGGRASYEQYF.

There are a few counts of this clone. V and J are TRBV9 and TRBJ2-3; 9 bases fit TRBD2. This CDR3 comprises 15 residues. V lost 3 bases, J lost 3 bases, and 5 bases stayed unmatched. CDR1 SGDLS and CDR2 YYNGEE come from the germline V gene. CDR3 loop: CASSESGGTTDTQYF. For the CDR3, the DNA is TGTGCCAGCAGCGAGAGCGGGGGGACGACAGATACGCAGTATTTT.

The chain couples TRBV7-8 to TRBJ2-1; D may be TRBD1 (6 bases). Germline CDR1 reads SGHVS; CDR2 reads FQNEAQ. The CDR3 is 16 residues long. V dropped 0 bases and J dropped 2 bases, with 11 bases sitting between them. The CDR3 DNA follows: TGTGCCAGCAGCTTAGCCGGACAGACAGCCTACAATGAGCAGTTCTTC. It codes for CASSLAGQTAYNEQFF.

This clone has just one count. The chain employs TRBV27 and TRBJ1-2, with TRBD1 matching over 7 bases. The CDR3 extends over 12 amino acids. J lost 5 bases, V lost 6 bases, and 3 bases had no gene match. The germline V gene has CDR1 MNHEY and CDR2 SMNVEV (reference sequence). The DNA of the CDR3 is TGTGCCAGCAGAGGGACAGAGTATGGCTACACCTTC. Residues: CASRGTEYGYTF.

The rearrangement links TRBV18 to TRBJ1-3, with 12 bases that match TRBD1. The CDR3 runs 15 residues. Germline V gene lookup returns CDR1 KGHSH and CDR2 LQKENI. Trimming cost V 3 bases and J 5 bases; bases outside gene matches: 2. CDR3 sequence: CASSPGQGARNTIYF. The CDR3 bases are TGTGCCAGCTCACCGGGACAGGGGGCACGAAACACCATATATTTT.

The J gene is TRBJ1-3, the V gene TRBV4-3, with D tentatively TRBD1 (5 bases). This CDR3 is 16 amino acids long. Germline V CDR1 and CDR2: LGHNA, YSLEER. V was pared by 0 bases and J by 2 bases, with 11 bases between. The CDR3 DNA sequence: TGCGCCAGCAGCCAAGATTCCGGGGGGGCTGGAAACACCATATATTTT. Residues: CASSQDSGGAGNTIYF.

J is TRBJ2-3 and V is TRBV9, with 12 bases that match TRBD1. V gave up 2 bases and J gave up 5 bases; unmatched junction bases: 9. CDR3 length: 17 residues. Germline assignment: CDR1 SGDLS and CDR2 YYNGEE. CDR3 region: CASSVTGTGGLVDTQYF. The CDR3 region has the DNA TGTGCCAGCAGCGTTACCGGGACAGGGGGCTTAGTAGATACGCAGTATTTT. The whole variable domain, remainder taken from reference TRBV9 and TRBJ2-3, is DSGVTQTPKHLITATGQRVTLRCSPRSGDLSVYWYQQSLDQGLQFLIQYYNGEERAKGNILERFSAQQFPDLHSELNLSSLELGDSALYFCASSVTGTGGLVDTQYFGPGTRLTVL.

CDR3 bases: TGTGCCAGCAGTGAAGGGGGCTACGGAGCTTTCTTT. It is translated as CASSEGGYGAFF. This rearrangement joins TRBV6-1 to TRBJ1-1; tentative D call: TRBD1 (5 bases). V was clipped by 1 base and J by 10 bases, with 10 bases between them. The length of the CDR3 is 12 residues. CDR1 and CDR2 from the germline V gene are MNHNS and SASEGT.

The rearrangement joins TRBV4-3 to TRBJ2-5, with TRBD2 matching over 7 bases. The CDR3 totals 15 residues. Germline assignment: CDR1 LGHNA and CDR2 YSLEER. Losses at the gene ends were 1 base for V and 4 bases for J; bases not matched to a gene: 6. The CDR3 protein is CASSQAGGLGETQYF. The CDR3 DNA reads TGCGCCAGCAGCCAAGCGGGGGGTCTGGGAGAGACCCAGTACTTC.

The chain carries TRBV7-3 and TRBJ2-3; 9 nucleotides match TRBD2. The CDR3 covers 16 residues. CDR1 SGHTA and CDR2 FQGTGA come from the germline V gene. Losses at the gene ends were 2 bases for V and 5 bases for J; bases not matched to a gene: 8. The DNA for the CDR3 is TGTGCCAGCAGCTTAGGCGGGGGGGCCGGTGGAGATACGCAGTATTTT. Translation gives CASSLGGGAGGDTQYF.

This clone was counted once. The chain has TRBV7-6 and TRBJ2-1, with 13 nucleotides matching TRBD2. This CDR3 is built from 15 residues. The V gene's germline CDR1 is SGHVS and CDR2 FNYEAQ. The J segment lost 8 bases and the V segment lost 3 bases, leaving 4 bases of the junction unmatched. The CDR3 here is CASSFGLAGADEQFF. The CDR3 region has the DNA TGTGCCAGCAGCTTTGGACTAGCGGGGGCCGATGAGCAGTTCTTC.

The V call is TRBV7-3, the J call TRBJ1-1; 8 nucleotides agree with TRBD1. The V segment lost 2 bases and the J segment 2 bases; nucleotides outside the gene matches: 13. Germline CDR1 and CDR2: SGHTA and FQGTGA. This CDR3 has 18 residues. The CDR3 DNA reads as TGTGCCAGCAGCTTAGAAAGACGACAGGGGCCTCCCAACACTGAAGCTTTCTTT. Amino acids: CASSLERRQGPPNTEAFF.

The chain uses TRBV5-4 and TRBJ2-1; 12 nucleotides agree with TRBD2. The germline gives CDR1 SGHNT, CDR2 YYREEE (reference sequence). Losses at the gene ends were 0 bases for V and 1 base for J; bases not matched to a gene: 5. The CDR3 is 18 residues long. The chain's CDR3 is CASSLELAGGPSYNEQFF. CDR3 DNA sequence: TGTGCCAGCAGCTTGGAGCTAGCGGGGGGGCCGTCCTACAATGAGCAGTTCTTC.

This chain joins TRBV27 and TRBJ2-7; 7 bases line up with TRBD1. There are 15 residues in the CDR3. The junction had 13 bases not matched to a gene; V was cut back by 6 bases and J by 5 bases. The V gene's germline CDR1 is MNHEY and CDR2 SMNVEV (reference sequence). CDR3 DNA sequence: TGTGCCAGCAGGCCGGCGACAGGGACGTTGGACGAGCAGTACTTC. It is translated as CASRPATGTLDEQYF.

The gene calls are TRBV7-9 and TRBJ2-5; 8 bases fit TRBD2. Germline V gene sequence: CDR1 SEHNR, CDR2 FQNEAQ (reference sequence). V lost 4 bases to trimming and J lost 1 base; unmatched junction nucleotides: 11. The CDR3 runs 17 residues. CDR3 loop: CASSYAAVRGAQETQYF. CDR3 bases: TGTGCCAGCAGCTATGCGGCCGTGCGGGGGGCCCAAGAGACCCAGTACTTC.

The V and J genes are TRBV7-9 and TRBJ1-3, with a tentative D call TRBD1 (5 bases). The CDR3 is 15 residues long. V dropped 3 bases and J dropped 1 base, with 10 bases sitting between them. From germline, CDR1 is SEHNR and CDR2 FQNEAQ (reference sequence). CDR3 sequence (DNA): TGTGCCAGCAGCTTGGAGGGACTATCTGGAAACACCATATATTTT. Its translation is CASSLEGLSGNTIYF.

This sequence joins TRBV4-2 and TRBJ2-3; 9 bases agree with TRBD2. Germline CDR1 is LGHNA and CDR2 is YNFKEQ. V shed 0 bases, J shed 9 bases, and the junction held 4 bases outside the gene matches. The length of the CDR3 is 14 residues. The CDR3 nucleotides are TGTGCCAGCAGCCAAGATAAGAGCGGGAGGACGCAGTATTTT. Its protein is CASSQDKSGRTQYF.

CDR3 nucleotides: TGTGCCAGCAGCGCTACGGACGCGGGCGAGCAGTACTTC. Encoded protein: CASSATDAGEQYF. The chain joins TRBV7-9 to TRBJ2-7; D is possibly TRBD2 (5 bases). Trimming stripped 5 bases from V and 6 bases from J, with 14 bases between. Germline assignment: CDR1 SEHNR and CDR2 FQNEAQ (reference sequence). CDR3 size: 13 residues.

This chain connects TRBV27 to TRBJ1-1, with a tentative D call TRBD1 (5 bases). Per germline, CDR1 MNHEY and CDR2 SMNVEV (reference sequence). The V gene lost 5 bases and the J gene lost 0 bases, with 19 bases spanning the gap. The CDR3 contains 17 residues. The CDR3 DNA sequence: TGTGCCAGCAGTGCCCTGACAGATATCCAATTGAACACTGAAGCTTTCTTT. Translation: CASSALTDIQLNTEAFF.

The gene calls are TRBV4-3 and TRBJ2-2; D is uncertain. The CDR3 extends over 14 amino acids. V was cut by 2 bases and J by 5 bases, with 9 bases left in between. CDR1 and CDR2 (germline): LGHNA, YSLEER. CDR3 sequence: CASSQSGGTGELFF. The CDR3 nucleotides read TGCGCCAGCAGCCAATCCGGCGGAACCGGGGAGCTGTTTTTT.

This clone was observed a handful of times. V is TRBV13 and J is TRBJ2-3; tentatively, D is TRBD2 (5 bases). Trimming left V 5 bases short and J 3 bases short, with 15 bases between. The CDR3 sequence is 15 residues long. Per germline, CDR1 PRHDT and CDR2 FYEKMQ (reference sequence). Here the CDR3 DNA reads TGTGCCAGCAGCCCGCAGCCTAGCTTAACAGATACGCAGTATTTT. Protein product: CASSPQPSLTDTQYF.

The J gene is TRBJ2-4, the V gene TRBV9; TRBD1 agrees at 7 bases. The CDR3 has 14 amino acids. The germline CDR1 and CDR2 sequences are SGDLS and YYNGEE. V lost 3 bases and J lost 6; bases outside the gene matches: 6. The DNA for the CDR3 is TGTGCCAGCAGCGACAGGGGAAGGGGAAACATTCAGTACTTC. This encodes CASSDRGRGNIQYF.

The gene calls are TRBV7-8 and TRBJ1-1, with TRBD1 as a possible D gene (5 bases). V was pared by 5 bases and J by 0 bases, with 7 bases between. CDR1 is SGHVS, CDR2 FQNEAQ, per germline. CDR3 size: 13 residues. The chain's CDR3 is CASSVTVNTEAFF. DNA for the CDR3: TGTGCCAGCAGCGTGACAGTGAACACTGAAGCTTTCTTT.

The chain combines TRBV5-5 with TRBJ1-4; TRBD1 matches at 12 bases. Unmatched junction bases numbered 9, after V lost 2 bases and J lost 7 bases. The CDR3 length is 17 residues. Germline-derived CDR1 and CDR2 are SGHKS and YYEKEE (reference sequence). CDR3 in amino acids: CASSFGTGGAYGEKLFF. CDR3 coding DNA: TGTGCCAGCAGCTTTGGGACAGGGGGCGCTTATGGTGAAAAACTGTTTTTT.

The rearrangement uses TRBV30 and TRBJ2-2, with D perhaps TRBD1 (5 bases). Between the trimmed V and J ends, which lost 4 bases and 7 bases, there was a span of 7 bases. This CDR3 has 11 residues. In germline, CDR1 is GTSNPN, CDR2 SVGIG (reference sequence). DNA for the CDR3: TGTGCCTGGACCGACAGCGGGGAGCTGTTTTTT. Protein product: CAWTDSGELFF.

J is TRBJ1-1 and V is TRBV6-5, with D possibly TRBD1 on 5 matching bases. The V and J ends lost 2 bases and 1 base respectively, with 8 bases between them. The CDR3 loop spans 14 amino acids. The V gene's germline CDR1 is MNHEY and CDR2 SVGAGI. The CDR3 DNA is TGTGCCAGCAGTTACCATCAGGGGAACACTGAAGCTTTCTTT. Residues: CASSYHQGNTEAFF.